This TCR beta chain was sequenced for a study of cytomegalovirus exposure and HLA in healthy donors. Study observations and caveats: Presence/absence analyses assumed roughly uniform sequencing depth across donors, which may not hold. Later analysis identified some 16,000 TCR beta sequences associated with HLA alleles, using a false discovery rate threshold of 0.05. Some V segments could not be told apart, so they were left out, TRBV6-2 and TRBV6-3 among them.

In its sample, this clone was seen a few times. The antigen is undetermined. The CDR3 loop spans 14 amino acids. Trimming cost V 0 bases and J 5 bases; bases outside gene matches: 4. The germline gives CDR1 SGDLS, CDR2 YYNGEE. PCR used 60 Vbeta primers and 13 Jbeta primers. The method was immunoSEQ multiplex PCR; TCRdb's version includes in-frame clones alone and lacks a portion of them. The sample lists roughly 190,000 clones; about 13% were seen once. The donors (healthy individuals) were bone marrow donors. The sequencing sample was made of PBMCs. This TCR derives from a man over 45 in good health and CMV-seropositive. V and J are TRBV9 and TRBJ2-5; 7 positions match TRBD2. The CDR3 region has the DNA TGTGCCAGCAGCGTAGGGCAGGGAGGGGAGACCCAGTACTTC. This sequence encodes CASSVGQGGETQYF.